This TCR beta chain stems from a study of early T cells in non-severe SARS-CoV-2 infection. Study-level information: Whole-blood bulk RNA, unsorted, was sequenced, and chains were unpaired.

Per germline, CDR1 DFQATT and CDR2 SNEGSKA (reference sequence). Trimming took off 0 bases at V and 4 bases at J, with 4 bases between the two ends. The CDR3 totals 12 residues. The study's findings and limits: Database matching using VDJdb favored anti-spike CD8 responses, with private and CD4 specificities left missing.

Unique molecular identifier tags were affixed to discrete cDNA molecules. MiXCR, applied by TCRdb to the 5' RACE reads, yields one record per CDR3 protein. Seen here are around 83,000 distinct CDR3 sequences, approximately 12% observed once, and the top ten hold approximately 4.7%. Concerning this clonotype: What it recognizes is unknown.

The V call is TRBV20-1, the J call TRBJ2-1; D ambiguous. This clonotype originated in an adult who was a healthcare worker with PCR-confirmed SARS-CoV-2 infection or an uninfected control (not recorded which). The input for sequencing was whole blood, taken at baseline. The CDR3 DNA is TGCAGTGCTAGAGAGCGGTACAATGAGCAGTTCTTC. Its protein product is CSARERYNEQFF.